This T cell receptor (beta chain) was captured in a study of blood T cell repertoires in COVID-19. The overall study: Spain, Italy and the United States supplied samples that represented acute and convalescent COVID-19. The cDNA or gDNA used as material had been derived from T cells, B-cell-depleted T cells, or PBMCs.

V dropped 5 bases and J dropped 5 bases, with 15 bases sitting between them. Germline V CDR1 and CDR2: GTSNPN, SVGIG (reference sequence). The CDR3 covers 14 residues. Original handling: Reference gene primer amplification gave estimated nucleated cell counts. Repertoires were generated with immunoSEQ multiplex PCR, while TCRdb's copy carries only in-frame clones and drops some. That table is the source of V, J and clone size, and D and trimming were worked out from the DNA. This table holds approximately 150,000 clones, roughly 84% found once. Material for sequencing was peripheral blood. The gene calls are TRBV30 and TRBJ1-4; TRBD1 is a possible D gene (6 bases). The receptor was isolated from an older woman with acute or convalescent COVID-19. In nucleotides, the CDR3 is TGTGCCTGGGTAAAACAGGGCCTAAATGAAAAACTGTTTTTT. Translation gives CAWVKQGLNEKLFF.